The clone carrying this T cell receptor beta chain was detected ten times or more. The antigen is undetermined. This sample was taken from a study of neurological immune-mediated disorders. The study built unsorted libraries from 2 million PBMCs kept at -80 C. Every sequencing run produced over 170 million TCR-beta sequences that came from 15-18 subjects. TCRdb analysed the 5' RACE reads with MiXCR anew, one entry per CDR3 protein. Of about 50,000 distinct CDR3 sequences listed, about 9.3% are singletons. Findings and caveats of the study: Private repertoires in all groups were suggested by the absence of shared CDR3 amino acid sequences among expanded clones across subjects.

The source is a man between 70 and 80 years old with HTLV-1-associated myelopathy (HAM/TSP). The sample comprised PBMCs.

CDR3 in amino acids: CSAVPLGGWSDTQYF. For the CDR3, the DNA is TGCAGTGCTGTTCCCTTGGGGGGGTGGTCAGATACGCAGTATTTT. The genes are TRBV20-1 and TRBJ2-3, with TRBD2 identical over 7 bases. V lost 5 bases and J lost 4; bases outside the gene matches: 12. Germline CDR1 is DFQATT and CDR2 is SNEGSKA (reference sequence). This CDR3 region has 15 residues.